Following are 16 T cell receptor beta chains from one sample sequenced in a study of human T cells and chemical hapten exposure. Time point: patch test 1, 2 weeks after DPC sensitization. As to treatment: therapeutic diphenylcyclopropenone sensitization with weekly scalp DPC. TCRdb re-derived calls from the RACE reads in MiXCR, one entry per CDR3 protein. Among about 340,000 distinct CDR3 sequences listed, 6% to 8.5% were seen once. Material: whole blood, obtained in connection with sensitization to the hapten diphenylcyclopropenone (DPC). These receptors originate from a woman between 18 and 29 years old with alopecia areata. Some clones in this sample may be carry-over from other donors' samples.

This clonotype was counted ten times or more. The chain combines TRBV29-1 with TRBJ1-2; TRBD1 matches 7 bases. Looked up from germline, CDR1 is SQVTM and CDR2 is ANQGSEA. V lost 4 bases, J lost 7 bases, and 6 bases stayed unmatched. The CDR3 runs 12 residues. The CDR3 region has the DNA TGCAGCGTTGGCAGGGGGGGAGGTGGCTACACCTTC. It encodes CSVGRGGGGYTF.

This clonotype appeared many times. V and J are TRBV12-5 and TRBJ2-5; D call uncertain. The CDR3 totals 12 residues. The ends were cut back, 5 bases at V and 7 bases at J, with 11 bases in the middle. Germline V CDR1 and CDR2: LGHNT, FRNRAP. The CDR3 sequence is CASGPNVRTQYF. CDR3 sequence (DNA): TGTGCTAGTGGTCCGAACGTGCGGACCCAGTACTTC. Combining the CDR3 with reference TRBV12-5 and TRBJ2-5 gives the whole variable domain DARVTQTPRHKVTEMGQEVTMRCQPILGHNTVFWYRQTMMQGLELLAYFRNRAPLDDSGMPKDRFSAEMPDATLATLKIQPSEPRDSAVYFCASGPNVRTQYFGPGTRLLVL.

This clonotype occurred many times. V is TRBV16 and J is TRBJ2-2, with a possible D match to TRBD1 (5 bases). Per the germline V gene, CDR1 is KGHSY and CDR2 is FQNENV. The germline V and J ends were trimmed by 0 bases and 1 base, with 15 bases remaining between them. CDR3 length: 18 residues. The CDR3 here is CASSQSEWQGWNTGELFF. The CDR3 nucleotides are TGTGCCAGCAGCCAATCTGAGTGGCAGGGTTGGAACACCGGGGAGCTGTTTTTT.

This clonotype has ten or more counts. The gene calls are TRBV4-1 and TRBJ2-1; the D gene is possibly TRBD1 (6 bases). CDR1 is MGHRA and CDR2 is YSYEKL in the germline V gene. The CDR3 is 16 amino acids. Between the trimmed V and J ends, which lost 0 bases and 6 bases, there was a span of 15 bases. CDR3 coding DNA: TGCGCCAGCAGCCAAGATCCTGCAGGGGTTGCCAATGAGCAGTTCTTC. Its translation is CASSQDPAGVANEQFF.

This sequence joins TRBV5-4 and TRBJ2-7; TRBD1 aligns across 10 bases. CDR3 length: 16 residues. CDR1 and CDR2 (germline): SGHNT, YYREEE (reference sequence). V was pared by 4 bases and J by 5 bases, with 12 bases of the junction left unmatched. CDR3 sequence: CASSPWDRGNSDEQYF. The CDR3 bases are TGTGCCAGCAGCCCCTGGGACAGGGGAAATTCCGACGAGCAGTACTTC.

The rearrangement joins TRBV4-1 to TRBJ2-5, with 10 bases fitting TRBD1. V trimming: 1 base; J trimming: 2 bases; junction bases outside the gene matches: 4. This CDR3 contains 16 residues. The germline gives CDR1 MGHRA, CDR2 YSYEKL. CDR3 sequence: CASSQAGTGAQETQYF. The CDR3 nucleotides are TGCGCCAGCAGCCAAGCTGGGACAGGGGCACAAGAGACCCAGTACTTC.

There are a few counts of this clonotype. The V call is TRBV6-2 or TRBV6-3, the J call TRBJ1-5; D gene unclear. The V gene lost 9 bases and the J gene lost 0 bases, with 15 bases spanning the gap. The CDR3 sequence is 15 residues long. Germline-derived CDR1 and CDR2 are MNHEY and SVGEGT. The DNA of the CDR3 is TGTGCCAGTCACGGACCGGCTTATAGCAATCAGCCCCAGCATTTT. Its translation: CASHGPAYSNQPQHF.

The V call is TRBV3-1, the J call TRBJ1-4; the match to TRBD1 covers 8 bases. CDR1 is LGHDT and CDR2 is YNNKEL in the germline V gene (reference sequence). This CDR3 region has 16 residues. V lost 1 base, J lost 4 bases, and 5 bases stayed unmatched. In nucleotides, the CDR3 is TGTGCCAGCAGCCAAGGACAGGGGCGGGGTAATGAAAAACTGTTTTTT. As protein: CASSQGQGRGNEKLFF. The entire variable domain, with the rest obtained from reference TRBV3-1 and TRBJ1-4, is as follows: DTAVSQTPKYLVTQMGNDKSIKCEQNLGHDTMYWYKQDSKKFLKIMFSYNNKELIINETVPNRFSPKSPDKAHLNLHINSLELGDSAVYFCASSQGQGRGNEKLFFGSGTQLSVL.

The chain employs TRBV6-5 and TRBJ2-1; the match to TRBD2 covers 15 bases. The CDR3 sequence is 16 residues long. Germline V lookup: CDR1 MNHEY, CDR2 SVGAGI. The J segment lost 8 bases and the V segment lost 6 bases, leaving 8 bases of the junction unmatched. The CDR3, as DNA: TGTGCCAGCAGCCCCGGACTAGCGGGGGGGCCCTATGAGCAGTTCTTC. Protein: CASSPGLAGGPYEQFF.

In its sample, this clonotype was seen a few times. The chain couples TRBV20-1 to TRBJ2-1, with D tentatively TRBD2 (6 bases). Trimming took off 2 bases at V and 5 bases at J, with 16 bases between the two ends. This CDR3 has 15 residues. Germline CDR1 reads DFQATT; CDR2 reads SNEGSKA (reference sequence). The CDR3 region has the DNA TGCAGTGCTAGATTGGAGGGCAGGCCGGACAATGAGCAGTTCTTC. This gives the protein CSARLEGRPDNEQFF.

The rearrangement joins TRBV2 to TRBJ1-5; the match to TRBD1 covers 9 bases. This CDR3 contains 14 residues. The V and J ends lost 7 bases and 2 bases, in that order; junction bases with no gene match: 3. Looked up from germline, CDR1 is SNHLY and CDR2 is FYNNEI. CDR3 amino acids: CASTRDRGNQPQHF. The CDR3 bases are TGTGCCAGCACCAGGGACAGGGGCAATCAGCCCCAGCATTTT.

This clonotype has only a few counts. The chain recombines TRBV4-3 with TRBJ2-7, with a possible D match to TRBD1 (5 bases). V was pared by 4 bases and J by 5 bases, with 15 bases between. Germline CDR1 is LGHNA and CDR2 is YSLEER. The CDR3 is 14 amino acids. As DNA, the CDR3 is TGCGCCAGCAGCCTGGGGCCCTGGACCCACGAGCAGTACTTC. Translating gives CASSLGPWTHEQYF.

CDR3 sequence reads: CASSFAPQGKLFF. The DNA of the CDR3 is TGTGCCAGCAGTTTCGCCCCACAGGGAAAACTGTTTTTT. The rearrangement joins TRBV12-3 or TRBV12-4 to TRBJ1-4, with D maybe TRBD1 (6 bases). The V and J ends lost 3 bases and 10 bases respectively, with 12 bases between them. The CDR3 runs 13 residues.

The CDR3 here is CASSPRDRVYGYGYTF. The DNA of the CDR3 is TGTGCCAGCAGTCCCCGGGACAGGGTCTACGGCTATGGCTACACCTTC. This chain uses TRBV12-3 or TRBV12-4 with TRBJ1-2, with TRBD1 identical over 9 bases. The V and J ends lost 5 bases and 4 bases, in that order; junction bases with no gene match: 11. The length of the CDR3 is 16 residues.

This clonotype appeared many times. The chain uses TRBV7-8 and TRBJ1-5; 7 positions match TRBD1. Germline trimming cut 0 bases from V and 3 bases from J; bases unmatched to any gene: 2. Germline V gene sequence: CDR1 SGHVS, CDR2 FQNEAQ. CDR3 length: 15 residues. The CDR3 nucleotides are TGTGCCAGCAGCTTAGCAAGGGGGCTCAATCAGCCCCAGCATTTT. This gives the protein CASSLARGLNQPQHF.

The rearrangement uses TRBV20-1 and TRBJ1-1; 8 bases are a match to TRBD1. The CDR3 has 13 amino acids. Per the germline V gene, CDR1 is DFQATT and CDR2 is SNEGSKA (reference sequence). J was trimmed by 2 bases and V by 6 bases; bases with no gene match: 5. The CDR3 DNA is TGCAGTGCCGCGACAGGGGTTAACACTGAAGCTTTCTTT. This translates into CSAATGVNTEAFF.